This is a list of T cell receptor beta chains from one sample in a study of T cells in localized non-small cell lung cancer. The method was immunoSEQ multiplex PCR; TCRdb's version includes in-frame clones alone and lacks a portion of them. The sample has 72,000 or so clones; 84% are singletons. Sequenced here: peripheral blood, sampled before any cancer treatment. These receptors were collected from a female donor at least 60 years old with stage I lung adenocarcinoma. The CDR3 runs from the conserved cysteine through the conserved F or W. D genes are given only for firm matches. A clone size is listed for some rows: how often the clone was seen (once, few, many), or a class if it is expanded.

>TRBJ2-1|TRBV29-1|TRBD2|once
TGCAGCCCGTCTAGCGGAGGCCACAATGAGCAGTTCTTC
CSPSSGGHNEQFF
>TRBJ1-3|TRBV11-2|TRBD1|once
TGTGCCAGCAGCTCGGCCCGGACAGGGGAAGTATCCGGAAACACCATATATTTT
CASSSARTGEVSGNTIYF
>TRBJ2-1|TRBV27|.|.
TGTGCCAGCAGTCGAGGACCCGAGCAGTTCTTC
CASSRGPEQFF
>TRBJ1-4|TRBV6-1|.|.
TGTGCCAGCAATCGGGGGATAGGAACTAATGAAAAACTGTTTTTT
CASNRGIGTNEKLFF
>TRBJ1-5|TRBV19|.|.
TGTGCCAGTAGTATAACGGGGGGCAATCAGCCCCAGCATTTT
CASSITGGNQPQHF
>TRBJ1-4|TRBV19|.|.
TGTGCCAGTAAAAGGGGAGGAACTAATGAAAAACTGTTTTTT
CASKRGGTNEKLFF
>TRBJ2-2|TRBV7-3|.|few
TGTGCCAGCAGCCGCTCCGGGGAGCTGTTTTTT
CASSRSGELFF
>TRBJ2-7|TRBV18|.|.
TGTGCCAGCTCACTTGGGACGGCCTCCGGCGAGCAGTACTTC
CASSLGTASGEQYF
>TRBJ2-5|TRBV4-2|TRBD2|few
TGTGCCAGCAGCCTCGCCGGGCCGACCGGGGTAGCGGGAGGGCAGCACGGCAAAAAGACCCAGTACTTC
CASSLAGPTGVAGGQHGKKTQYF
>TRBJ2-1|TRBV5-1|.|.
TGCGCCAGCAGCCAAGGGACGGATTCCTACAATGAGCAGTTCTTC
CASSQGTDSYNEQFF
>TRBJ1-2|TRBV2|TRBD1|few
TGTGCCAGCAGCCCCAGGGGGCGGTTTGTTGGCTACACCTTC
CASSPRGRFVGYTF
>TRBJ1-2|TRBV11-2|.|.
TGTGCCAGCAGCTTAGCAGTGGGGTATGGCTACACCTTC
CASSLAVGYGYTF
>TRBJ2-1|TRBV6-5|TRBD2|.
TGTGCCAGCAGTGTGAGCGGGGGTTACAATGAGCAGTTCTTC
CASSVSGGYNEQFF
>TRBJ2-2|TRBV9|TRBD2|.
TGTGCCAGCAGCGTAACTAGCGGAAACACCGGGGAGCTGTTTTTT
CASSVTSGNTGELFF
>TRBJ2-4|TRBV2|.|few
TGTGCCAGCCGAGGAGGGAGCGCCAAAAACATTCAGTACTTC
CASRGGSAKNIQYF
>TRBJ1-1|TRBV5-1|.|.
TGCGCCAGCAGCCTGAGCGGGGGGCGGGAAGCTTTCTTT
CASSLSGGREAFF
>TRBJ2-7|TRBV7-8|.|.
TGTGCCAGCAGCATGGGACTGGGCTACGAGCAGTACTTC
CASSMGLGYEQYF
>TRBJ1-1|TRBV29-1|.|few
TGCAGCGTTGTTGAGAACACTGAAGCTTTCTTT
CSVVENTEAFF
>TRBJ1-2|TRBV7-9|TRBD1|.
TGTGCCAGCAGCCCGGGACAGGGGGGCTACACCTTC
CASSPGQGGYTF
>TRBJ1-1|TRBV5-6|TRBD1|.
TGTGCCAGCAGCTTGGCAACGTTCAGGGGGCTAGTCACTGAAGCTTTCTTT
CASSLATFRGLVTEAFF
>TRBJ2-7|TRBV7-2|.|.
TGTGCCAGCAGCTCGGAGTGGGGACGGATCTACGAGCAGTACTTC
CASSSEWGRIYEQYF
>TRBJ2-7|TRBV5-1|.|.
TGCGCCAGCAGTCTGGGGCAGAGCTCCTACGAGCAGTACTTC
CASSLGQSSYEQYF
>TRBJ2-1|TRBV2|TRBD2|.
TGTGCCAGCAACGCGCGGGAGCAATACAATGAGCAGTTCTTC
CASNAREQYNEQFF
>TRBJ2-7|TRBV6-1|.|once
TGTGCCAGCAGCGGGATGACCGACGAGCAGTACTTC
CASSGMTDEQYF
>TRBJ2-2|TRBV6-6|.|.
TGTGCCAGCAGTTACTCCCGTAGCGGCACCGGGGAGCTGTTTTTT
CASSYSRSGTGELFF
>TRBJ2-5|TRBV9|TRBD2|once
TGTGCCAGCAGCTCCGCGGGAGGGATCGAGACCCAGTACTTC
CASSSAGGIETQYF
>TRBJ1-6|TRBV2|TRBD1|few
TGTGCCACAACAGGGGGAAATTCACCCCTCCACTTT
CATTGGNSPLHF
>TRBJ2-3|TRBV6-6|.|.
TGTGCCAGCACCAAAACGGCAACTGGGGCAGATACGCAGTATTTT
CASTKTATGADTQYF
>TRBJ2-5|TRBV14|.|.
TGTGCCAGCAGCCAAGACATCTTTCAGGGAGATCGAGAGACCCAGTACTTC
CASSQDIFQGDRETQYF
>TRBJ2-3|TRBV11-2|TRBD2|.
TGTGCCAGCAGCTTAGCCCCCACTAGCGGGGAAGCCACAGATACGCAGTATTTT
CASSLAPTSGEATDTQYF
>TRBJ2-7|TRBV7-9|TRBD1|.
TGTGCCAGCAGCTTAGGAGTGACAGGGGGCAACGAGCAGTACTTC
CASSLGVTGGNEQYF
>TRBJ1-2|TRBV6-5|.|.
TGTGCCAGCAGTTACTCGTTCGGGTATGGCTACACCTTC
CASSYSFGYGYTF
>TRBJ1-2|TRBV6-6|TRBD1|.
TGTGCCAGCAGTCTACGGGACAGTCTTTCGGGCTACACCTTC
CASSLRDSLSGYTF
>TRBJ1-2|TRBV11-3|TRBD1|.
TGTGCCAGCAGCCGGGACAGGGGCGAGGGCTACACCTTC
CASSRDRGEGYTF
>TRBJ2-1|TRBV7-2|.|.
TGTGCCAGCAGCCCTGGCGGGTACAATGAGCAGTTCTTC
CASSPGGYNEQFF
>TRBJ2-1|TRBV5-1|.|few
TGCGCCAGCAGCTTATACCTCATGGACAATGAGCAGTTCTTC
CASSLYLMDNEQFF
>TRBJ2-2|TRBV6-4|.|.
TGTGCCAGCAGTGTCGGGGCTTACACCGGGGAGCTGTTTTTT
CASSVGAYTGELFF
>TRBJ2-5|TRBV13|TRBD2|.
TGTGCCAGCAGCTCTAGCGGGGGGGCGGGAGAGACCCAGTACTTC
CASSSSGGAGETQYF
>TRBJ1-5|TRBV6-6|.|.
TGTGCCAGCAGCCACGGGGCGAATCAGCCCCAGCATTTT
CASSHGANQPQHF
>TRBJ2-1|TRBV7-3|.|once
TGTGCCAGCAGCTTAAGGGCCGGGACCAACAATGAGCAGTTCTTC
CASSLRAGTNNEQFF
>TRBJ2-1|TRBV10-2|TRBD2|few
TGCGCCAGCAGTGAGTCTCTAGCGGGTTGGTCCTACAATGAGCAGTTCTTC
CASSESLAGWSYNEQFF
>TRBJ1-2|TRBV2|.|.
TGTGCCAGCAGGGTCCCGGGAACCACCTATGGCTACACCTTC
CASRVPGTTYGYTF
>TRBJ1-2|TRBV25-1|.|.
TGTGCCAGCAGTGAATATAGTACAGGCACCCTAGATGGCTACACCTTC
CASSEYSTGTLDGYTF
>TRBJ1-5|TRBV19|TRBD1|once
TGTGCCAGTAGTCGGACAGGCGCAAAGCAGCCCCAGCATTTT
CASSRTGAKQPQHF
>TRBJ1-2|TRBV7-3|.|.
TGTGCCAGCAGCTTATCTCCCGGCTCGGATGGCTACACCTTC
CASSLSPGSDGYTF
>TRBJ2-7|TRBV30|.|once
TGTGCCTGGAGTACAACCGAGGTACAGGGTCAGTACTTC
CAWSTTEVQGQYF
>TRBJ1-2|TRBV2|TRBD1|once
TGTGCCAGCAGTGGACAGGGGTCGGGGGGCTACACCTTC
CASSGQGSGGYTF
>TRBJ1-1|TRBV6-6|.|once
TGTGCCAGCAGCTACCTCGTGACCCTGGCGAAAGCTGAAGCTTTCTTT
CASSYLVTLAKAEAFF
>TRBJ1-1|TRBV11-1|.|.
TGTGCCAGCAGCTTATTTTTCGCCACTGAAGCTTTCTTT
CASSLFFATEAFF
>TRBJ2-7|TRBV19|TRBD2|.
TGTGCCAGTAGTCCCGGGACTAACTCCTACGAGCAGTACTTC
CASSPGTNSYEQYF
>TRBJ1-2|TRBV6-6|TRBD1|.
TGTGCCAGCAGACCTACCGACAGGGCCAACTATGGCTACACCTTC
CASRPTDRANYGYTF
>TRBJ2-1|TRBV14|TRBD2|.
TGTGCCAGCAGCAGGCGTCTACCGGGACTAGATTTGCGGAATGAGCAGTTCTTC
CASSRRLPGLDLRNEQFF
>TRBJ1-2|TRBV19|TRBD1|.
TGTGCCACAAGCCGGGACAGGGCTGCGGTAGAGGGCTACACCTTC
CATSRDRAAVEGYTF